The entry below gives a single T cell receptor beta chain sequence along with its context. Its antigen remains unidentified. These data are taken from a study of chemoradiotherapy in HPV16-positive cancers. Assay: immunoSEQ multiplex PCR; the TCRdb copy retains only in-frame clones and omits some. The sample shows fewer than 6,500 clones, 90% of them seen only once. Study results and limitations: Functional assays defining HPV-specific T cells used only two HPV16-positive patients. For HPV16-positive patients, expanding HPV-responsive T cells associated with longer recurrence-free survival.

Over chemoradiotherapy, repertoires were sampled more than once. The source was blood, collected from a patient who underwent chemoradiotherapy. This receptor was obtained from a human donor with HPV-associated anogenital cancer.

In nucleotides, the CDR3 is TGTGCCAGCAGCAAGAGTCAAGAGACCCAGTACTTC. It translates to CASSKSQETQYF. The rearrangement joins TRBV21-1 to TRBJ2-5; TRBD2 is taken as the D call from the table, unchecked against the DNA. TRBV21-1 is marked as a pseudogene. This CDR3 comprises 12 residues.